This T cell receptor beta chain derives from a study of blood T cell repertoires in COVID-19. Study summary: COVID-19 samples from acute and convalescent phases originated in the United States, Italy and Spain. PBMCs, B-cell-depleted T cells, or T cells provided the cDNA or gDNA that made up the material.

In the authors' methods: The assay estimated nucleated cells by amplifying reference gene primers. Method: immunoSEQ multiplex PCR; TCRdb's copy keeps in-frame clones and lacks some. The DNA was the basis for D and trimming; V, J and clone size are from that table. The table lists over 150,000 clones, roughly nine tenths of them singletons. The trim removed 0 bases at V and 6 bases at J, leaving 2 bases unmatched. CDR3 length: 13 residues. The V gene's germline CDR1 is SGHKS and CDR2 YYEKEE (reference sequence). This clonotype originated in a man in his 70s with active or convalescent COVID-19. The specimen sequenced was peripheral blood. This chain uses TRBV5-5 with TRBJ2-5, with TRBD1 matching 7 bases. CDR3 sequence reads: CASSLGQGQTQYF. The CDR3 coding sequence is TGTGCCAGCAGCTTGGGACAGGGCCAGACCCAGTACTTC.